The subject of this entry is one TCR beta chain. The sequenced fragment ends 3 residues before the CDR3 boundary, so the rest is inferred from the germline J gene. The V segment lost 4 bases and the J segment 7 bases; nucleotides outside the gene matches: 6. The CDR3 length is 15 residues. Germline V CDR1 and CDR2: MGHRA, YSYEKL. The data stem from a study of T cells in women clearing cervical HPV infection. Assay: immunoSEQ multiplex PCR; the TCRdb copy retains only in-frame clones and omits some. This table holds roughly 49,000 clones. This sequence was found in a woman aged 18 to 75 with a cervical HPV16 infection that either progressed to CIN3+ or cleared (not recorded which). This chain links TRBV4-1 with TRBJ1-4, with 10 positions matching TRBD1. The sequencing input was blood buffy coat. This CDR3 is CASSLTGTGVEKLFF. CDR3 bases read: TGCGCCAGCAGCCTAACCGGGACAGGGGTTGAAAAA.